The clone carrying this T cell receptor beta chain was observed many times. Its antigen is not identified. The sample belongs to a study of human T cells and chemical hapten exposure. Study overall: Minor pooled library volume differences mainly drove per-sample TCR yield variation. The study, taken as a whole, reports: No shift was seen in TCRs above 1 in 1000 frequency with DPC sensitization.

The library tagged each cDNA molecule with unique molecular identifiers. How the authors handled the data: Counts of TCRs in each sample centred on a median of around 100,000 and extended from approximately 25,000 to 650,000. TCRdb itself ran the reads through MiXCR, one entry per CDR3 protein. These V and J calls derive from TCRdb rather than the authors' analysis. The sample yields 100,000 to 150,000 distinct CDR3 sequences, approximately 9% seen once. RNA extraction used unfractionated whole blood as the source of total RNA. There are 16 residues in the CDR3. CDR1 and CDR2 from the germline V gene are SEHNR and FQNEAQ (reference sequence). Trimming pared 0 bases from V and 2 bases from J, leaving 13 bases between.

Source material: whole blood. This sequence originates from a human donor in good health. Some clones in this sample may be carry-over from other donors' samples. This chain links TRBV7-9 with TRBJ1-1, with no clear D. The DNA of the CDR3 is TGTGCCAGCAGCTTAGCGCTAAGGCAGGTTAACACTGAAGCTTTCTTT. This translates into CASSLALRQVNTEAFF.